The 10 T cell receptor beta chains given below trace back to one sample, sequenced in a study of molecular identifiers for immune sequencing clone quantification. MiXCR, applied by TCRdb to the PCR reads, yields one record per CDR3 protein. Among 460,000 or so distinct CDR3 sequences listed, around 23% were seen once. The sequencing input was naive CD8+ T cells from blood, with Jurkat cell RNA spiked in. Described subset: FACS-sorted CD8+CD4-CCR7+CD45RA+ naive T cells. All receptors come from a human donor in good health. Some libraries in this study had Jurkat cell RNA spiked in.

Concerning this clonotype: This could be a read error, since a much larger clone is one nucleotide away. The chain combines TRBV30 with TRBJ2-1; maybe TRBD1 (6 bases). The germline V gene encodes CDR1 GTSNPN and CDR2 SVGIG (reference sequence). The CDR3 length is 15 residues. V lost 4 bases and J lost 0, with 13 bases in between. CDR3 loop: CAWNRDTSSYNEQFF. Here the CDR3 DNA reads TGTGCCTGGAATCGGGACACCAGCTCCTACAATGAGCAGTTCTTC.

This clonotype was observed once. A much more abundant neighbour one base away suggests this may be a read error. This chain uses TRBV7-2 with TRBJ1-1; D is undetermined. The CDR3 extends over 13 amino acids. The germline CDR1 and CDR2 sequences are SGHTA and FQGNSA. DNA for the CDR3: TGTGCCAGCAGCCTCTCCCCGAGCACTGCAGCTTTCTTT. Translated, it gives CASSLSPSTAAFF.

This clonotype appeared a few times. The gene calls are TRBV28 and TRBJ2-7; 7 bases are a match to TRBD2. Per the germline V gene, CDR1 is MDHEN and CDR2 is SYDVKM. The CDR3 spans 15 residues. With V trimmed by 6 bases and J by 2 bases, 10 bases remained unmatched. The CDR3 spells CASSKREVAAYEQYF. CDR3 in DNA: TGTGCCAGCAGCAAACGGGAGGTAGCGGCCTACGAGCAGTACTTC.

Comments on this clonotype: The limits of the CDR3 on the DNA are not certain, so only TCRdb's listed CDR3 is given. Here the CDR3 reads CISVPEAPRGPSSYNEQFF. The chain carries TRBV7-5 and TRBJ2-1; the table's D call, TRBD1, was not checked against the DNA. TRBV7-5 is a listed pseudogene. The CDR3 is made up of 19 amino acids, end residues included.

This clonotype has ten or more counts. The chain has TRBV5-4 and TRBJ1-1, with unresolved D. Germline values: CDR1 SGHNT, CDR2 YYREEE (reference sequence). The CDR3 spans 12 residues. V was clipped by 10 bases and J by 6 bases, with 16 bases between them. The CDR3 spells CAANEEVPEAFF. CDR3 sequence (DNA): TGTGCCGCTAATGAGGAGGTCCCTGAAGCTTTCTTT.

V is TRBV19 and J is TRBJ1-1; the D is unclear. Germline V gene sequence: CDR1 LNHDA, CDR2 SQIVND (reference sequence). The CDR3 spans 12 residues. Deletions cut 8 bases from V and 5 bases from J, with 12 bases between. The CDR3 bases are TGTGCCAGTCGGTTGATCGGAACTGAAGCTTTCTTT. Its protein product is CASRLIGTEAFF.

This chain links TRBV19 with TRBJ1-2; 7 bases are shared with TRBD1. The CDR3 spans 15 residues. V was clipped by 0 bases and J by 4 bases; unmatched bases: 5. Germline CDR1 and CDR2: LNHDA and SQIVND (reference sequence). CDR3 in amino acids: CASSIDWDRAYGYTF. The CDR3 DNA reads TGTGCCAGTAGTATAGATTGGGACAGAGCCTATGGCTACACCTTC.

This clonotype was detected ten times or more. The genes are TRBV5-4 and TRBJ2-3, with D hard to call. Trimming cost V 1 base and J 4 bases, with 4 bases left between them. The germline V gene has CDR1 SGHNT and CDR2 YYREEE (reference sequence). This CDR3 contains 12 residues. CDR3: CASSLMSDTQYF. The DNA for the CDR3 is TGTGCCAGCAGCTTGATGTCAGATACGCAGTATTTT.

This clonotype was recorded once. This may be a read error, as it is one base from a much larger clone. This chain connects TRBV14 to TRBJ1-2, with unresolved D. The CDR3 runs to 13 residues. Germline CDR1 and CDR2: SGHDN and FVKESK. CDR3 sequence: CARSPEIDYGYTF. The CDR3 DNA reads TGTGCCAGAAGCCCGGAGATCGACTATGGCTACACCTTC.

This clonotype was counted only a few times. In DNA, the CDR3 is TGCAGTGCTCAAGAAGGAGGGGACCATCAGCCCCAGCATTTT. Amino acids: CSAQEGGDHQPQHF. The chain couples TRBV20-1 to TRBJ1-5, with D tentatively TRBD1 (5 bases). The length of the CDR3 is 14 residues. Trimming removed 5 bases at V and 5 bases at J, with 16 bases between. Germline assignment: CDR1 DFQATT and CDR2 SNEGSKA (reference sequence).